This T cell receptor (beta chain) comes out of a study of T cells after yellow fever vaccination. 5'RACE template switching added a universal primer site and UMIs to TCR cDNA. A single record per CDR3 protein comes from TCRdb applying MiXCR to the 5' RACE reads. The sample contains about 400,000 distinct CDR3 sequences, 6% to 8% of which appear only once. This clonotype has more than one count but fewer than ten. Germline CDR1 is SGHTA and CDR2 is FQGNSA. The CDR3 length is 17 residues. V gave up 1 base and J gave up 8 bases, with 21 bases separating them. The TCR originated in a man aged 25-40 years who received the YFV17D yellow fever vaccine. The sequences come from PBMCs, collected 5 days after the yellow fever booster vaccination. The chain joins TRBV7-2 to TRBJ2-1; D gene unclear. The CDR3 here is CASSLVSSSQAHHEQFF. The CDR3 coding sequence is TGTGCCAGCAGCTTAGTCTCGTCTAGTCAGGCTCATCATGAGCAGTTCTTC.